These T cell receptor beta chains were read from a single sample in a study of blood T cells in healthy people across ages. Each CDR3 protein is one row after TCRdb ran MiXCR on the 5' RACE reads. The sample has about 540,000 distinct CDR3 sequences, around 24% seen once. A further study also used this sample, focusing on T cells of mothers and their children.

Source material: blood. The source of these receptors is a boy younger than 18 in good health. Each CDR3 is given with its conserved first and last residue. A D gene is named only where the DNA matches it firmly. A clone size is listed for some rows: how often the clone was seen (once, few, many), or a class if it is expanded.

clone size,D gene,V gene,J gene,CDR3 DNA,CDR3 protein
few,NA,TRBV7-2,TRBJ1-3,TGTGCCAGCAGCCCCTCTGGAGACACCATATATTTT,CASSPSGDTIYF
few,NA,TRBV7-9,TRBJ2-5,TGTGCCAGCAGCTTAGTAGCGCTTAGCCAAGAGACCCAGTACTTC,CASSLVALSQETQYF
few,NA,TRBV28,TRBJ2-5,TGTGCCAGCAGTTTATGGAGCGGCGCGGAAGAGACCCAGTACTTC,CASSLWSGAEETQYF
NA,NA,TRBV4-2,TRBJ2-3,TGTGCCAGCAGCCAAGATCTCGTAGGTACGCAGTATTTT,CASSQDLVGTQYF
NA,NA,TRBV15,TRBJ1-1,TGTGCCACCAGCGGCAAGGAGGGGAACACTGAAGCTTTCTTT,CATSGKEGNTEAFF
few,NA,TRBV24-1,TRBJ2-4,TGTGCCACCAGTGAGGGCGGAACCCGGGACATTCAGTACTTC,CATSEGGTRDIQYF
NA,NA,TRBV4-2,TRBJ1-2,TGTGCCAGCAGCCAACGATCACGATCGGGCACTAGAAAAGTTGACTACACCTTC,CASSQRSRSGTRKVDYTF
NA,NA,TRBV4-3,TRBJ2-1,TGCGCCAGCAGCCAAGGCACAAGTTCCCTAATCTACAATGAGCAGTTCTTC,CASSQGTSSLIYNEQFF
few,NA,TRBV24-1,TRBJ2-1,TGTGCCACCAGTGTAGCCTCTAGCGCGTTAAATGAGCAGTTCTTC,CATSVASSALNEQFF
few,NA,TRBV10-3,TRBJ2-1,TGTGCCATCAGTGAGCAAAATGGAGACAATGAGCAGTTCTTC,CAISEQNGDNEQFF
NA,NA,TRBV6-2/TRBV6-3,TRBJ2-6,TGTGCCAGCAGCTACGGGGGATCTGGGGCCAACGTCCTGACTTTC,CASSYGGSGANVLTF
NA,TRBD2,TRBV7-3,TRBJ2-7,TGTGCCAGCAGCTCACTAGCGGGAGTCTACTACGAGCAGTACTTC,CASSSLAGVYYEQYF
few,NA,TRBV27,TRBJ2-7,TGTGCCAGCAGAAGGGGACTGTCACCCTACGAGCAGTACTTC,CASRRGLSPYEQYF
NA,NA,TRBV7-9,TRBJ1-1,TGTGCCAGCAGCTTAGTTAACACCCCTGAAGCTTTCTTT,CASSLVNTPEAFF
many,NA,TRBV7-9,TRBJ2-7,TGTGCCAGCAGCCATCCGGGTTACCCCTACGAGCAGTACTTC,CASSHPGYPYEQYF
few,NA,TRBV18,TRBJ2-4,TGTGCCAGCTCACCCGGGGCTGGGGGAAACATTCAGTACTTC,CASSPGAGGNIQYF
NA,TRBD2,TRBV27,TRBJ2-2,TGTGCCAGCAGTCTACGACTAGCGGGGGGCTGGAACACCGGGGAGCTGTTTTTT,CASSLRLAGGWNTGELFF
NA,TRBD1,TRBV12-3/TRBV12-4,TRBJ2-7,TGTGCCAGCAGCTTAGGGACAGCTACCTACGAGCAGTACTTC,CASSLGTATYEQYF
few,NA,TRBV4-3,TRBJ2-3,TGCGCCAGCAGCCAAGTCCTCACGACAAGCACAGATACGCAGTATTTT,CASSQVLTTSTDTQYF
few,NA,TRBV9,TRBJ2-6,TGTGCCAGCAGCGTAGACAGTCACTCTGGGGCCAACGTCCTGACTTTC,CASSVDSHSGANVLTF
few,TRBD2,TRBV20-1,TRBJ2-7,TGCAGTGCCCGGACGGGACGGAGCGGGGGGTACGAGCAGTACTTC,CSARTGRSGGYEQYF
few,NA,TRBV9,TRBJ2-1,TGTGCCAGCAGCGTAAGGCCTGACGGATACAATGAGCAGTTCTTC,CASSVRPDGYNEQFF
few,NA,TRBV19,TRBJ2-7,TGTGCCAGTAGTATCGGGGGCAGGGACTACGAGCAGTACTTC,CASSIGGRDYEQYF
few,TRBD1,TRBV6-2/TRBV6-3,TRBJ1-2,TGTGCCAGCAAAGAGGGGGCGCGGGAAGGCTACACCTTC,CASKEGAREGYTF
NA,NA,TRBV28,TRBJ2-5,TGTGCCAGCAGTCCCCCGGACTCCCGGGGAGAGACCCAGTACTTC,CASSPPDSRGETQYF
many,NA,TRBV10-3,TRBJ2-7,TGTGCCATCAGTGAGTCGACAGGCTCCTACGAGCAGTACTTC,CAISESTGSYEQYF
NA,TRBD2,TRBV7-2,TRBJ2-7,TGTGCCAGCAGCTCTAGCGGGGTGAGCCTCTACGAGCAGTACTTC,CASSSSGVSLYEQYF
NA,NA,TRBV9,TRBJ2-1,TGTGCCAGCAGCAGCGGTAGCTCCTACAATGAGCAGTCCTTC,CASSSGSSYNEQSF
few,NA,TRBV4-3,TRBJ1-1,TGCGCCAGCAGCCAAGAACTGGGTCAGAACACTGAAGCTTTCTTT,CASSQELGQNTEAFF
few,NA,TRBV24-1,TRBJ2-3,TGTGCCACGGATGCAGGCGGCACAGATACGCAGTATTTT,CATDAGGTDTQYF